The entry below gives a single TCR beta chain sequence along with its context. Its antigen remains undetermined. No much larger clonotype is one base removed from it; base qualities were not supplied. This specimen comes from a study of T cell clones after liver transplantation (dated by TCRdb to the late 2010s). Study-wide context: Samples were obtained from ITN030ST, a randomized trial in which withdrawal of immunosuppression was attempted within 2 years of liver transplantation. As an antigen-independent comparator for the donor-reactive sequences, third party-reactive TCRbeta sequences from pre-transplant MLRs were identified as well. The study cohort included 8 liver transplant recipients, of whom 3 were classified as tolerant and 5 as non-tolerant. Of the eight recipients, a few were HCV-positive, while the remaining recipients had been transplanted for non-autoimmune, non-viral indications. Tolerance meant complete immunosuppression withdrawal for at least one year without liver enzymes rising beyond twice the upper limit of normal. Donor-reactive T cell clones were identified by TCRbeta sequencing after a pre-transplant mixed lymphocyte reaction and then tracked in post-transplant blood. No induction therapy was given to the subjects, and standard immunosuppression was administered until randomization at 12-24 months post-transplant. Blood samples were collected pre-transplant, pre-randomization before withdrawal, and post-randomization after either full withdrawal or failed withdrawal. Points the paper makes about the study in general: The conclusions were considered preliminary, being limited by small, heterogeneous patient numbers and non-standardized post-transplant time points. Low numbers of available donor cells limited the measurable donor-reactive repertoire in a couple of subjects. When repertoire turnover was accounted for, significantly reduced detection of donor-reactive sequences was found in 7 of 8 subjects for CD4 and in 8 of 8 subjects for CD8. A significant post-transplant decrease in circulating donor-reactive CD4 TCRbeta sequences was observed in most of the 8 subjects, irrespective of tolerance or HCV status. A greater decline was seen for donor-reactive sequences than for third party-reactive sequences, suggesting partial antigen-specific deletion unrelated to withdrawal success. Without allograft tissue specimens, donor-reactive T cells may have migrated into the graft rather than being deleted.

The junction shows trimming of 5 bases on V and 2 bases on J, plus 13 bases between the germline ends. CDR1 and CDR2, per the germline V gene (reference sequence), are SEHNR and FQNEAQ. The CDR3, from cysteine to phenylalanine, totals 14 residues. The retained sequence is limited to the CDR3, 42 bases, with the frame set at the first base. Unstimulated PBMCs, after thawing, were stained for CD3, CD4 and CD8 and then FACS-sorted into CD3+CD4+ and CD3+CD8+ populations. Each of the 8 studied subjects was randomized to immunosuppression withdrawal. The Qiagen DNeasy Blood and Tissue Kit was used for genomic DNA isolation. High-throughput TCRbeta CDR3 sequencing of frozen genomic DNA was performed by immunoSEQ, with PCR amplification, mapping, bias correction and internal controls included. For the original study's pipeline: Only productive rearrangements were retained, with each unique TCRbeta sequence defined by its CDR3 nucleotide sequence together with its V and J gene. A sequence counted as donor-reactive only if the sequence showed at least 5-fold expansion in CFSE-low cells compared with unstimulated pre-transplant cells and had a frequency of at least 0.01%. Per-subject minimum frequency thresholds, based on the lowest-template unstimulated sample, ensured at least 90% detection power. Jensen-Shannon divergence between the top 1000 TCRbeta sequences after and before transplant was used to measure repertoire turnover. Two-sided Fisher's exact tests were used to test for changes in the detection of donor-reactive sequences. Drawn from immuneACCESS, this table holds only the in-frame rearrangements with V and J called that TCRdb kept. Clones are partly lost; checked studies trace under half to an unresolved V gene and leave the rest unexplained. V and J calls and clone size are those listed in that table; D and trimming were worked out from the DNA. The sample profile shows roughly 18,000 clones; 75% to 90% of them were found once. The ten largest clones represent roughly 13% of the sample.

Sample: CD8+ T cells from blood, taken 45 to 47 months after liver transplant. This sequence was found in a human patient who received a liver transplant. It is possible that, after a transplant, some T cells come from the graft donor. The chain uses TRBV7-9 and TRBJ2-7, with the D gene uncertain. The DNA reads TGTGCCAGCAGCCTGGCAGGTGGAGCCTACGAGCAGTACTTC. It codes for CASSLAGGAYEQYF.